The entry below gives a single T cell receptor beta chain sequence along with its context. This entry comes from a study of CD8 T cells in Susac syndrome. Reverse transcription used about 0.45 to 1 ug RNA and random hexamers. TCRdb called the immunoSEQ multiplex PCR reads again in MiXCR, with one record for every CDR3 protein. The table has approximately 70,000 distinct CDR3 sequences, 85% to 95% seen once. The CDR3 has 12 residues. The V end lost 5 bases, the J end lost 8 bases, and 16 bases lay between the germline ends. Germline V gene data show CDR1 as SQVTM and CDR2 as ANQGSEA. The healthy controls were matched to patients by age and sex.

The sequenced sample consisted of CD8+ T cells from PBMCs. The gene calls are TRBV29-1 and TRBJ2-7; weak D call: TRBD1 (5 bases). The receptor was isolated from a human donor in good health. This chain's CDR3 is CSVPDQGEQQYF. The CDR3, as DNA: TGCAGCGTTCCCGACCAGGGCGAGCAGCAGTACTTC.